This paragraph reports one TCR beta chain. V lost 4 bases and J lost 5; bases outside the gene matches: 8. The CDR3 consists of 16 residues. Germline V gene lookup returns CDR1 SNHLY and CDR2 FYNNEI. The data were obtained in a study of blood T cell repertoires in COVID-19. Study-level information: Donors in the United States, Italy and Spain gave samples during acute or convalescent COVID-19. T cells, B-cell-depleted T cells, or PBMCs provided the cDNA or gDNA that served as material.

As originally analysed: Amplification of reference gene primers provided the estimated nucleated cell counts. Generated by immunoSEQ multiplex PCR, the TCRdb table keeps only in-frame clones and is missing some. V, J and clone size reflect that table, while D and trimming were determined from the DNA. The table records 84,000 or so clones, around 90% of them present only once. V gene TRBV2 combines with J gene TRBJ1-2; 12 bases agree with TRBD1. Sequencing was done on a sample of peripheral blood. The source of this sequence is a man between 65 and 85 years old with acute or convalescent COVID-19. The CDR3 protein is CASSGGQGANGYGYTF. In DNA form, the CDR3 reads TGTGCCAGCAGTGGGGGACAGGGGGCAAACGGTTATGGCTACACCTTC.